These 14 T cell receptor beta chains were sequenced from one sample in a study of cytomegalovirus exposure and HLA in healthy donors. PCR employed 60 Vbeta and 13 Jbeta primers. The table came from immunoSEQ multiplex PCR; TCRdb's copy has only in-frame clones and leaves some out. The sample carries fewer than 150,000 clones, 73% recorded once. Source material: PBMCs. These receptors came from a human donor in good health.

V and J are TRBV13 and TRBJ1-1, with TRBD1 as a possible D gene (5 bases). Germline V CDR1 and CDR2: PRHDT, FYEKMQ (reference sequence). V was trimmed by 5 bases and J by 0 bases, leaving 10 bases between them. This CDR3 contains 14 residues. This CDR3 reads CASSGGTVNTEAFF. CDR3 in DNA: TGTGCCAGCAGCGGGGGGACGGTGAACACTGAAGCTTTCTTT.

V gene TRBV5-1 combines with J gene TRBJ1-1, with D perhaps TRBD1 (6 bases). The CDR3 length is 13 residues. The V end lost 4 bases, the J end lost 6 bases, and 13 bases lay between the germline ends. Germline CDR1 and CDR2: SGHRS and YFSETQ. The CDR3 DNA follows: TGCGCCAGCAGCCCCCAGGGGAGCCCTGAAGCTTTCTTT. Amino acid sequence: CASSPQGSPEAFF.

This clone has just a few counts. This chain uses TRBV2 with TRBJ2-3; D is undetermined. Germline V gene sequence: CDR1 SNHLY, CDR2 FYNNEI. This CDR3 has 12 amino acids. V was clipped by 5 bases and J by 0 bases, with 3 bases between them. CDR3 in DNA: TGTGCCAGCAGTACTAGCACAGATACGCAGTATTTT. Protein sequence: CASSTSTDTQYF.

The V gene is TRBV6-6, the J gene TRBJ2-7, with D tentatively TRBD2 (6 bases). This CDR3 has 15 residues. In germline, CDR1 is MNHNY, CDR2 SVGAGI (reference sequence). V shed 3 bases and J shed 5 bases, with 17 bases lying between them. DNA of the CDR3: TGTGCCAGCAGTTATCGGGCCCCCACGGGGGACGAGCAGTACTTC. Its protein product is CASSYRAPTGDEQYF.

The J gene is TRBJ2-1, the V gene TRBV10-1, with TRBD2 matching 8 bases. The V segment lost 4 bases and the J segment 7 bases; nucleotides outside the gene matches: 9. Germline CDR1 is WNHNN and CDR2 is SYGVQD (reference sequence). The CDR3 extends over 15 amino acids. CDR3 sequence (DNA): TGCGCCAGCAGTGGAGGGGCGGGAGGCTCAAATGAGCAGTTCTTC. It encodes CASSGGAGGSNEQFF.

This clone has just a few counts. CDR3 nucleotide sequence: TGTGCCAGTACTCGGCCGGGACAGAGTCCCTTGAACACTGAAGCTTTCTTT. Its translation is CASTRPGQSPLNTEAFF. V is TRBV19 and J is TRBJ1-1, with 7 bases identical to TRBD1. From germline, CDR1 is LNHDA and CDR2 SQIVND (reference sequence). The CDR3 loop spans 17 amino acids. The V gene end was trimmed by 7 bases and the J gene end by 0 bases; junction bases not matched to a gene: 14.

The rearrangement joins TRBV6-5 to TRBJ1-2; 9 bases align to TRBD1. J gave up 7 bases and V 2 bases, and 8 bases lay outside the gene matches. Germline assignment: CDR1 MNHEY and CDR2 SVGAGI. The length of the CDR3 is 15 residues. The CDR3: CASSYGTGPDCGYTF. CDR3 DNA: TGTGCCAGCAGTTACGGGACAGGGCCGGATTGTGGCTACACCTTC.

The chain has TRBV29-1 and TRBJ2-7; 7 bases agree with TRBD1. The V gene end was trimmed by 4 bases and the J gene end by 2 bases; junction bases not matched to a gene: 2. Germline CDR1 is SQVTM and CDR2 is ANQGSEA. The CDR3 runs 12 residues. The CDR3 DNA reads as TGCAGCGTTGCGCAGGGGGCCTACGAGCAGTACTTC. Its protein is CSVAQGAYEQYF.

This clone was detected only a few times. V and J are TRBV7-6 and TRBJ1-5, with unresolved D. Germline V gene lookup returns CDR1 SGHVS and CDR2 FNYEAQ. There are 14 residues in the CDR3. V was shortened by 1 base and J by 7 bases, with 11 bases between the two germline ends. The CDR3 here is CASSLVVGRQPQHF. CDR3 nucleotides: TGTGCCAGCAGCTTAGTGGTAGGGAGGCAGCCCCAGCATTTT.

This clone was seen a single time. This chain connects TRBV7-8 to TRBJ2-5; D is possibly TRBD1 (6 bases). Germline V gene lookup returns CDR1 SGHVS and CDR2 FQNEAQ. Trimming removed 4 bases at V and 5 bases at J, with 11 bases between. The CDR3 totals 13 residues. The CDR3 region has the DNA TGTGCCAGCAGCTCACAGGGTTTTGAGACCCAGTACTTC. Translation gives CASSSQGFETQYF.

The chain is built from TRBV5-6 and TRBJ2-5; a weak D match, TRBD1 (7 bases). Germline loops: CDR1 SGHDT, CDR2 YYEEEE. V lost 0 bases to trimming and J lost 4 bases, with 10 bases between them. The CDR3 sequence is 14 residues long. The DNA of the CDR3 is TGTGCCAGCAGCTTGGCAGGGGGAGGAGAGACCCAGTACTTC. This gives the protein CASSLAGGGETQYF.

The rearrangement links TRBV18 to TRBJ2-1; 15 nucleotides align to TRBD2. The CDR3 loop spans 17 amino acids. CDR1 KGHSH and CDR2 LQKENI come from the germline V gene. With V trimmed by 6 bases and J by 6 bases, 9 bases remained unmatched. In DNA form, the CDR3 reads TGTGCCAGCTCTCCCCGGACTAGCGGGAGGGCCACCAATGAGCAGTTCTTC. Protein: CASSPRTSGRATNEQFF.

This chain uses TRBV11-2 with TRBJ2-5, with TRBD2 matching 11 bases. The length of the CDR3 is 17 residues. V dropped 1 base and J dropped 1; count of bases not matched to a gene: 5. CDR1 is SGHAT and CDR2 is FQNNGV in the germline V gene. The CDR3 reads CASSLGSLAGGQETQYF. The DNA for the CDR3 is TGTGCCAGCAGCTTAGGCAGCCTAGCGGGAGGCCAAGAGACCCAGTACTTC.

This clone was seen once. The chain couples TRBV19 to TRBJ2-2; 10 bases are shared with TRBD1. CDR1 and CDR2 from the germline V gene are LNHDA and SQIVND (reference sequence). The CDR3 length is 14 residues. The J segment lost 7 bases and the V segment lost 5 bases, leaving 4 bases of the junction unmatched. The DNA for the CDR3 is TGTGCCAGTAGTGACCGGACAGGGGGCGGGGAGCTGTTTTTT. Translated: CASSDRTGGGELFF.